The T cell receptor beta chain described here comes from a study of blood T cell repertoires in COVID-19. Study as a whole: The United States, Italy and Spain supplied acute and convalescent COVID-19 samples. Nucleic acid was either cDNA or gDNA, and it came from T cells, B-cell-depleted T cells, or PBMCs.

Original data processing: Estimation of nucleated cell counts relied on the amplification of reference gene primers. The protocol was immunoSEQ multiplex PCR, while the TCRdb copy is restricted to in-frame clones and leaves out a portion. V and J calls and clone size are those listed in that table; D and trimming were worked out from the DNA. This repertoire shows roughly 65,000 clones, roughly 79% found once; its top ten account for roughly 44%. The CDR3 consists of 13 residues. The germline V gene has CDR1 MNHEY and CDR2 SMNVEV (reference sequence). Trimming removed 8 bases at V and 7 bases at J, with 17 bases between.

Sequencing was performed on peripheral blood. The rearrangement joins TRBV27 to TRBJ2-5, with D perhaps matching TRBD1 (5 bases). This TCR came from a human donor in a cohort sampled during active COVID-19. For the CDR3, the DNA is TGTGCCAGCCCTGCCCAGGGTTTTGTGACCCAGTACTTC. Its protein is CASPAQGFVTQYF.